This T cell receptor beta chain was retrieved from a study of CD8+ T cells in alopecia areata. Extraction and reverse transcription of RNA yielded cDNA as the sequencing template. Produced via immunoSEQ multiplex PCR; TCRdb's table is partial and in-frame only. The data hold fewer than 150,000 clones, with roughly 58% observed a single time. CDR3 length equals 14 residues. V lost 2 bases and J lost 4, with 12 bases in between. Germline values: CDR1 GTSNPN, CDR2 SVGIG (reference sequence). The sample holds a few counts of this clone. Indicated treatment: oral pan-JAK inhibitor, 5-10 mg twice daily. Lesional scalp punch biopsies and peripheral blood were collected from alopecia areata patients.

The clonotype was recovered from a human donor with alopecia areata. The sequenced sample was CD8+ T cells sorted from blood, obtained at week 4, from a patient treated with tofacitinib. V gene TRBV30 combines with J gene TRBJ1-5; no reliable D call. CDR3 region: CAWSSAYGNQPQHF. The CDR3 DNA is TGTGCCTGGAGTTCGGCGTACGGGAATCAGCCCCAGCATTTT.